What follows are 24 T cell receptor beta chains derived from one specimen sequenced in a study of cytomegalovirus exposure and HLA in healthy donors. It was with 60 Vbeta and 13 Jbeta primers that the PCR ran. Clones were read by immunoSEQ multiplex PCR, and TCRdb kept only the in-frame ones, dropping some. The sample holds 100,000 to 150,000 clones, about two thirds seen once. What was sequenced was PBMCs. The receptors shown here come from an older woman in good health and CMV-seropositive.

This chain connects TRBV10-1 to TRBJ2-2, with 8 positions matching TRBD1. This CDR3 spans 16 amino acids. Germline CDR1 WNHNN, CDR2 SYGVQD (reference sequence). The V segment lost 6 bases and the J segment 2 bases; nucleotides outside the gene matches: 8. DNA for the CDR3: TGCGCCAGCAGCGTTTCCAGGGGGCTAAACACCGGGGAGCTGTTTTTT. Its protein product is CASSVSRGLNTGELFF.

The chain carries TRBV5-1 and TRBJ2-7, with 7 bases that match TRBD1. V shed 3 bases, J shed 3 bases, and the junction held 6 bases outside the gene matches. Germline V CDR1 and CDR2: SGHRS, YFSETQ. CDR3 length equals 14 residues. CDR3 in DNA: TGCGCCAGCAGCTCTCCCGGGACAGACTACGAGCAGTACTTC. This encodes CASSSPGTDYEQYF.

Comments on this clone: One end of the junction fails to match germline, which may point to a read error. The chain combines TRBV27 with TRBJ1-5, with D possibly TRBD1 on 6 matching bases. The CDR3 sequence is 14 residues long. The germline V gene encodes CDR1 MNHEY and CDR2 SMNVEV (reference sequence). CDR3 in amino acids: CAGSSGGPNQPQHF. The CDR3, as DNA: TGTGCCGGCAGTTCGGGGGGCCCTAATCAGCCCCAGCATTTT.

CDR3 residues: CASSVGGLAVTDTQYF. CDR3 nucleotide sequence: TGTGCCAGCAGCGTAGGGGGACTGGCAGTCACAGATACGCAGTATTTT. The V call is TRBV9, the J call TRBJ2-3; possible D gene TRBD2, 6 bases. This CDR3 region has 16 residues. Germline CDR1 SGDLS, CDR2 YYNGEE. The V end lost 0 bases, the J end lost 2 bases, and 13 bases lay between the germline ends.

This clone occurred once. The gene calls are TRBV19 and TRBJ2-7; TRBD2 agrees at 9 bases. CDR3 length: 17 amino acids. Germline V gene sequence: CDR1 LNHDA, CDR2 SQIVND (reference sequence). Trimming removed 0 bases from V and 5 bases from J; junction bases left unmatched: 11. The CDR3, as DNA: TGTGCCAGTAGTATAGAAGCGGGCGGGACTAGCCGACACGAGCAGTACTTC. Translation gives CASSIEAGGTSRHEQYF.

This clone has more than one count but fewer than ten. The V gene is TRBV29-1, the J gene TRBJ1-1; D is unclear. V shed 8 bases and J shed 0 bases, with 10 bases lying between them. The germline CDR1 and CDR2 sequences are SQVTM and ANQGSEA. The CDR3 consists of 12 residues. CDR3 protein: CSSSDLNTEAFF. The DNA for the CDR3 is TGCAGCTCTTCGGACTTGAACACTGAAGCTTTCTTT.

The CDR3, as DNA: TGCAGCGTTGGAGGCGGAGAGGCAACTAATGAAAAACTGTTTTTT. This translates into CSVGGGEATNEKLFF. This chain links TRBV29-1 with TRBJ1-4; D gene ambiguous. CDR1 SQVTM and CDR2 ANQGSEA come from the germline V gene. The length of the CDR3 is 15 residues. Trimming took 4 bases from V and 0 from J, leaving 12 bases between them.

J is TRBJ2-3 and V is TRBV7-9, with D possibly TRBD1 on 6 matching bases. V lost 4 bases, J lost 3 bases, and 11 bases lay in between. From germline, CDR1 is SEHNR and CDR2 FQNEAQ (reference sequence). The CDR3 spans 14 residues. The chain's CDR3 is CASSSGQKTDTQYF. The CDR3 DNA sequence: TGTGCCAGCAGCTCCGGACAGAAGACAGATACGCAGTATTTT.

The chain employs TRBV19 and TRBJ1-2, with D perhaps matching TRBD1 (6 bases). V dropped 3 bases and J dropped 0 bases, with 14 bases sitting between them. The germline V gene encodes CDR1 LNHDA and CDR2 SQIVND (reference sequence). The CDR3 sequence is 16 residues long. Here the CDR3 DNA reads TGTGCCAGTAGTATCCTCACGGACAGACCTAACTATGGCTACACCTTC. It is translated as CASSILTDRPNYGYTF.

The J gene is TRBJ2-5, the V gene TRBV6-5; 8 bases line up with TRBD2. J lost 4 bases, V lost 2 bases, and 6 bases had no gene match. Germline CDR1 is MNHEY and CDR2 is SVGAGI. The CDR3 is 15 amino acids. The CDR3: CASSYRGGPRETQYF. The CDR3 bases are TGTGCCAGCAGTTACCGCGGGGGGCCGAGAGAGACCCAGTACTTC.

The rearrangement uses TRBV21-1 and TRBJ2-2; the D call TRBD1 from the table was never checked on the DNA. TRBV21-1 is reported as a pseudogene. The CDR3 contains 16 residues. CDR3 DNA sequence: TGTGCCAGCAGCAGAATTGTCACAGGTGAGACCGGGGAGCTGTTTTTT. It codes for CASSRIVTGETGELFF.

V gene TRBV30 combines with J gene TRBJ1-6, with 9 bases lining up with TRBD1. V dropped 0 bases and J dropped 2; count of bases not matched to a gene: 5. Germline V gene sequence: CDR1 GTSNPN, CDR2 SVGIG (reference sequence). The CDR3 runs 17 residues. The DNA for the CDR3 is TGTGCCTGGAGTGTAGGGGACAGGGTTACCTATAATTCACCCCTCCACTTT. Encoded protein: CAWSVGDRVTYNSPLHF.

A few counts support this clone. The chain recombines TRBV6-1 with TRBJ1-3, with D perhaps TRBD1 (5 bases). Trimming took 4 bases from V and 0 from J, leaving 10 bases between them. The germline V gene has CDR1 MNHNS and CDR2 SASEGT. The length of the CDR3 is 15 residues. CDR3 bases: TGTGCCAGCAGTGTGAAGGGGTTCTCTGGAAACACCATATATTTT. Translating it yields CASSVKGFSGNTIYF.

The rearrangement joins TRBV18 to TRBJ1-3; TRBD1 matches 11 bases. Looked up from germline, CDR1 is KGHSH and CDR2 is LQKENI. The CDR3 is 16 amino acids. The J segment lost 0 bases and the V segment lost 4 bases, leaving 2 bases of the junction unmatched. For the CDR3, the DNA is TGTGCCAGCTCACGGGACAGGGGGACCTCTGGAAACACCATATATTTT. Protein sequence: CASSRDRGTSGNTIYF. The variable domain in full, with the rest retrieved from reference TRBV18 and TRBJ1-3, is NAGVMQNPRHLVRRRGQEARLRCSPMKGHSHVYWYRQLPEEGLKFMVYLQKENIIDESGMPKERFSAEFPKEGPSILRIQQVVRGDSAAYFCASSRDRGTSGNTIYFGEGSWLTVV.

This chain connects TRBV4-1 to TRBJ1-2, with no clear D. The germline gives CDR1 MGHRA, CDR2 YSYEKL. Trimming stripped 0 bases from V and 8 bases from J, with 10 bases between. The CDR3 loop spans 13 amino acids. Here the CDR3 reads CASSQDRSTGYTF. The CDR3 region has the DNA TGCGCCAGCAGCCAAGATCGGTCCACCGGCTACACCTTC.

This chain joins TRBV5-1 and TRBJ2-7; maybe TRBD1 (5 bases). CDR1 is SGHRS, CDR2 YFSETQ, per germline. This CDR3 has 14 residues. V lost 3 bases, J lost 3 bases, and 13 bases lay in between. In DNA form, the CDR3 reads TGCGCCAGCAGCTCAGCAGACAGACGCTACGAGCAGTACTTC. Encoded protein: CASSSADRRYEQYF.

For the CDR3, the DNA is TGTGCCAGCAGTGAGACAGGGGCACATGGCTACACCTTC. Translating it yields CASSETGAHGYTF. The rearrangement uses TRBV6-1 and TRBJ1-2, with 8 bases lining up with TRBD1. Per germline, CDR1 MNHNS and CDR2 SASEGT. The CDR3 spans 13 residues. The V gene end was trimmed by 3 bases and the J gene end by 6 bases; junction bases not matched to a gene: 3.

V usage is TRBV5-4 and J usage is TRBJ2-2; 16 positions agree with TRBD2. The CDR3 runs 17 residues. Germline lookup yields CDR1 SGHNT and CDR2 YYREEE (reference sequence). V trimming: 4 bases; J trimming: 7 bases; junction bases outside the gene matches: 7. The CDR3 here is CASSPGLAGGRGGELFF. CDR3 coding DNA: TGTGCCAGCAGCCCGGGACTAGCGGGGGGGCGAGGCGGGGAGCTGTTTTTT.

The chain has TRBV9 and TRBJ1-1, with TRBD1 identical over 7 bases. With 4 bases clipped from V and 6 bases from J, the junction kept 12 bases outside the gene matches. This CDR3 region has 15 residues. The V gene's germline CDR1 is SGDLS and CDR2 YYNGEE. As DNA, the CDR3 is TGTGCCAGCAGCTCACAACCCACGGGACAGCCTGAAGCTTTCTTT. It codes for CASSSQPTGQPEAFF. The full variable domain, rest sourced from reference TRBV9 and TRBJ1-1, is DSGVTQTPKHLITATGQRVTLRCSPRSGDLSVYWYQQSLDQGLQFLIQYYNGEERAKGNILERFSAQQFPDLHSELNLSSLELGDSALYFCASSSQPTGQPEAFFGQGTRLTVV.

This sequence joins TRBV7-3 and TRBJ2-7; D is uncertain. V lost 2 bases and J lost 5, with 13 bases in between. The CDR3 consists of 14 residues. From germline, CDR1 is SGHTA and CDR2 FQGTGA. CDR3 sequence (DNA): TGTGCCAGCAGCTTATTCTCGCGGTTCGACGAGCAGTACTTC. It codes for CASSLFSRFDEQYF.

On this clone: Germline and junction disagree at one end, which may indicate a read error. The chain joins TRBV7-8 to TRBJ2-6; D possibly corresponds to TRBD1 (6 bases). The germline CDR1 and CDR2 sequences are SGHVS and FQNEAQ. The CDR3 consists of 18 residues. The CDR3: CASSLAQGSSSGANVLTF. The CDR3 coding sequence is TGTGCCAGCAGCCTAGCACAGGGTTCAAGCTCTGGGGCCAACGTCCTGACTTTC.

This chain uses TRBV7-2 with TRBJ2-1, with no clear D. The CDR3 contains 13 residues. Looked up from germline, CDR1 is SGHTA and CDR2 is FQGNSA. Trimming cost V 5 bases and J 8 bases, with 13 bases left between them. The CDR3 sequence is CASSPQALDEQFF. The CDR3 DNA is TGTGCCAGCAGCCCCCAGGCTCTGGATGAGCAGTTCTTC. Full variable domain (rest looked up from reference TRBV7-2 and TRBJ2-1): GAGVSQSPSNKVTEKGKDVELRCDPISGHTALYWYRQSLGQGLEFLIYFQGNSAPDKSGLPSDRFSAERTGGSVSTLTIQRTQQEDSAVYLCASSPQALDEQFFGPGTRLTVL.

The table lists this clone with a few counts. The chain carries TRBV5-4 and TRBJ1-4, with a weak D call TRBD1 (6 bases). V lost 3 bases and J 8 bases, leaving 17 bases between the germline ends. Germline V lookup: CDR1 SGHNT, CDR2 YYREEE (reference sequence). CDR3 length equals 15 residues. As DNA, the CDR3 is TGTGCCAGCAGCTCCCCTCGGGGGGCGGGGGAAAAACTGTTTTTT. It translates to CASSSPRGAGEKLFF.

V usage is TRBV9 and J usage is TRBJ2-5; 7 bases agree with TRBD1. The CDR3 runs to 14 residues. Germline CDR1 and CDR2: SGDLS and YYNGEE. With 0 bases clipped from V and 7 bases from J, the junction kept 6 bases outside the gene matches. The CDR3 reads CASSVGQGGATQYF. The CDR3 DNA follows: TGTGCCAGCAGCGTAGGACAGGGTGGGGCGACCCAGTACTTC.